This TCR beta chain was sequenced in a study of Ad26.COV2.S vaccination and SARS-CoV-2 variants. Treatment reported: 15 to 20 received Ad26.COV2.S at low or high dose, single or two shots; 5 received placebo; per-sample allocation not given. Sample collection was performed on day 63 after the first vaccine or placebo injection. Whole-study results and caveats: Once vaccination had occurred, spike-specific CD8+ and CD4+ T cell responses reportedly showed substantial breadth.

Sequencing used immunoSEQ multiplex PCR; TCRdb keeps in-frame clones, though not all of them. The top ten hold about 2.8% of the sample, which has roughly 250,000 clones, roughly 87% seen once. Unmatched junction bases numbered 2, after V lost 0 bases and J lost 2 bases. The CDR3 loop spans 15 amino acids. Germline V lookup: CDR1 MRHNA, CDR2 SNTAGT. To note about this clone: Its target is not known.

The sequencing here drew on peripheral blood, taken in a trial of Ad26.COV2.S vaccine versus placebo. This chain links TRBV6-4 with TRBJ2-3, with 7 bases lining up with TRBD2. The TCR comes from a person aged 18 to 65 who received the Ad26.COV2.S COVID-19 vaccine or a placebo. As DNA, the CDR3 is TGTGCCAGCAGTGACTCGGGGGGGACCACAGATACGCAGTATTTT. Amino acid sequence: CASSDSGGTTDTQYF.